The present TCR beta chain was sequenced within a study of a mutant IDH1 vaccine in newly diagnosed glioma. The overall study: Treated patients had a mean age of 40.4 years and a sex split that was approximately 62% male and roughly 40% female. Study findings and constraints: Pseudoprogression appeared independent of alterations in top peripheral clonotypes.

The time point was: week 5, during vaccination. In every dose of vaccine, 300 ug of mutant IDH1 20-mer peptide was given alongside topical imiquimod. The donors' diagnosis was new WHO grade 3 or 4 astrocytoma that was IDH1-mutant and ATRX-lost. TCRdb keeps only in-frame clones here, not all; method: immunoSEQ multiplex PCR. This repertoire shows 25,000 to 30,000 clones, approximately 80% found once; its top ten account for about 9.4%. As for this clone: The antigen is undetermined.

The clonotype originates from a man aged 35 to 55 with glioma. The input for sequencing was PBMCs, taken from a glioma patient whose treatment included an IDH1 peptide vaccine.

The CDR3 bases are TGTGCCAGCAGCGGGACTAGCGGGAAAAGGGAAAATGAGCAGTTCTTC. This encodes CASSGTSGKRENEQFF. The V call is TRBV27, the J call TRBJ2-1; TRBD2 agrees at 13 bases. The trim removed 6 bases at V and 7 bases at J, leaving 9 bases unmatched. The CDR3 covers 16 residues. CDR1 and CDR2 (germline): MNHEY, SMNVEV (reference sequence).